This entry is about one T cell receptor beta chain. What it binds is unknown. Constant-segment primers and 5'RACE yielded cDNA libraries for TCR alpha and TCR beta, each carrying sample barcodes and UMIs. A single record per CDR3 protein comes from TCRdb applying MiXCR to the 5' RACE reads. The sample holds about 600,000 distinct CDR3 sequences, roughly 20% seen once. These data come from a study of T-cell memory formation after mild COVID-19. Points from the study as a whole: Among contracting clones, CD4+ were mainly CM/EM and CD8+ enriched in EMRA.

This TCR derives from an adult woman who had mild COVID-19 (a few samples of this study predate the infection). Cell type and time point are not known. The sequencing input was PBMCs or a T cell subset sorted from them (not recorded which).

Written as DNA, the CDR3 is TGTGCCAGCGGTCGATTTAAGGGGGAGCAGTTCTTC. Amino acids: CASGRFKGEQFF. The chain employs TRBV2 and TRBJ2-1; TRBD1 might be the D (5 bases). Germline V gene sequence: CDR1 SNHLY, CDR2 FYNNEI. V lost 8 bases to trimming and J lost 10 bases, with 15 bases between them. This CDR3 contains 12 residues. Filled out from reference TRBV2 and TRBJ2-1, the complete variable domain reads EPEVTQTPSHQVTQMGQEVILRCVPISNHLYFYWYRQILGQKVEFLVSFYNNEISEKSEIFDDQFSVERPDGSNFTLKIRSTKLEDSAMYFCASGRFKGEQFFGPGTRLTVL.